A selection of T cell receptor beta chains follows, all from one sample in a study of CD8+CD57+ T cells in acquired aplastic anemia. Each CDR3 protein gets one entry after TCRdb re-called the reads with MiXCR. This table holds around 430,000 distinct CDR3 sequences, less than 35% found once. Source material: sorted CD4+, CD8+, or CD8+CD57+ T cells (not recorded which) from PBMCs. The source is a human donor with aplastic anemia. Each CDR3 is given with its conserved first and last residue. A D gene is named only where the DNA matches it firmly. Where a row states a size, it is once, few, many or the class of an expanded clone; other rows omit it.

abundance: few; j_gene: TRBJ1-1; d_gene: -; v_gene: TRBV2; CDR3aa: CASSGGRGNTEAFF; CDR3nt: TGTGCCAGCAGTGGCGGGAGGGGAAACACTGAAGCTTTCTTT
abundance: -; j_gene: TRBJ1-4; d_gene: -; v_gene: TRBV9; CDR3aa: CTSSPGGATNEKLFF; CDR3nt: TGTACCAGCAGCCCCGGGGGTGCAACTAATGAAAAACTGTTTTTT
abundance: many; j_gene: TRBJ2-7; d_gene: -; v_gene: TRBV7-2; CDR3aa: CASSLRREQYF; CDR3nt: TGTGCCAGCAGCTTGAGGCGCGAGCAGTACTTC
abundance: few; j_gene: TRBJ2-7; d_gene: -; v_gene: TRBV5-6; CDR3aa: CASSFSRGNEQYF; CDR3nt: TGTGCCAGCAGCTTTTCCAGGGGTAACGAGCAGTACTTC
abundance: -; j_gene: TRBJ2-1; d_gene: TRBD2; v_gene: TRBV2; CDR3aa: CASSAPSGGILDEQFF; CDR3nt: TGTGCCAGCAGTGCTCCTAGCGGGGGGATTCTCGATGAGCAGTTCTTC
abundance: few; j_gene: TRBJ2-3; d_gene: -; v_gene: TRBV2; CDR3aa: CASSSRAPSDTQYF; CDR3nt: TGTGCCAGCAGTAGCCGGGCCCCTTCAGATACGCAGTATTTT
abundance: few; j_gene: TRBJ1-5; d_gene: -; v_gene: TRBV6-1; CDR3aa: CASSGSSQPQHF; CDR3nt: TGTGCCAGCAGTGGATCGAGTCAGCCCCAGCATTTT
abundance: many; j_gene: TRBJ2-5; d_gene: -; v_gene: TRBV7-6; CDR3aa: CASSLGEETQYF; CDR3nt: TGTGCCAGCAGCTTAGGGGAAGAGACCCAGTACTTC
abundance: few; j_gene: TRBJ1-1; d_gene: TRBD1; v_gene: TRBV25-1; CDR3aa: CASRTGRTEAFF; CDR3nt: TGTGCCAGCAGGACAGGGCGGACTGAAGCTTTCTTT
abundance: -; j_gene: TRBJ2-7; d_gene: TRBD2; v_gene: TRBV9; CDR3aa: CASSGAGASYEQYF; CDR3nt: TGTGCCAGCAGCGGAGCGGGGGCCTCCTACGAGCAGTACTTC
abundance: -; j_gene: TRBJ2-7; d_gene: -; v_gene: TRBV7-6; CDR3aa: CASTPVGVTSEQYF; CDR3nt: TGTGCCAGCACCCCCGTCGGGGTTACTAGCGAGCAGTACTTC
abundance: -; j_gene: TRBJ1-2; d_gene: -; v_gene: TRBV7-9; CDR3aa: CASSPIKTKNYGYTF; CDR3nt: TGTGCCAGCAGCCCCATAAAGACTAAAAACTATGGCTACACCTTC
abundance: -; j_gene: TRBJ1-6; d_gene: TRBD1; v_gene: TRBV2; CDR3aa: CASTLTGANSPLHF; CDR3nt: TGTGCCAGCACTCTGACAGGGGCGAATTCACCCCTCCACTTT
abundance: few; j_gene: TRBJ1-6; d_gene: -; v_gene: TRBV9; CDR3aa: CASSVQLGIDSPLHF; CDR3nt: TGTGCCAGCAGCGTCCAATTGGGGATAGATTCACCCCTCCACTTT
abundance: many; j_gene: TRBJ1-6; d_gene: -; v_gene: TRBV20-1; CDR3aa: CSARETKGTTSSPLHF; CDR3nt: TGCAGTGCTAGAGAAACTAAGGGGACTACTAGCTCACCCCTCCACTTT
abundance: -; j_gene: TRBJ2-3; d_gene: TRBD2; v_gene: TRBV20-1; CDR3aa: CSAIQRGPFTDTQYF; CDR3nt: TGCAGTGCTATTCAGCGGGGGCCATTCACAGATACGCAGTATTTT
abundance: many; j_gene: TRBJ1-5; d_gene: -; v_gene: TRBV7-2; CDR3aa: CASSLQPNQPQHF; CDR3nt: TGTGCCAGCAGCTTACAACCGAATCAGCCCCAGCATTTT
abundance: -; j_gene: TRBJ1-6; d_gene: -; v_gene: TRBV19; CDR3aa: CASSIGGRGNNSPLHF; CDR3nt: TGTGCCAGTAGTATAGGAGGCAGGGGAAACAATTCACCCCTCCACTTT
abundance: -; j_gene: TRBJ2-2; d_gene: TRBD1; v_gene: TRBV7-6; CDR3aa: CASSLNPGQGGAGELFF; CDR3nt: TGTGCCAGCAGCCTTAACCCGGGACAGGGTGGTGCCGGGGAGCTGTTTTTT
abundance: many; j_gene: TRBJ2-7; d_gene: -; v_gene: TRBV20-1; CDR3aa: CSASTGRYEQYF; CDR3nt: TGCAGTGCTAGTACAGGGAGGTACGAGCAGTACTTC
abundance: -; j_gene: TRBJ2-5; d_gene: -; v_gene: TRBV5-1; CDR3aa: CASSLGRGPFQETQYF; CDR3nt: TGCGCCAGCAGCTTGGGGCGGGGCCCCTTCCAAGAGACCCAGTACTTC
abundance: many; j_gene: TRBJ1-2; d_gene: TRBD1; v_gene: TRBV5-1; CDR3aa: CASSLGDRGGYTF; CDR3nt: TGCGCCAGCAGCTTGGGGGACAGGGGAGGCTACACCTTC
abundance: -; j_gene: TRBJ2-2; d_gene: -; v_gene: TRBV24-1; CDR3aa: CATSDLPYSGELFF; CDR3nt: TGTGCCACCAGTGATTTGCCATATTCCGGGGAGCTGTTTTTT
abundance: -; j_gene: TRBJ1-2; d_gene: -; v_gene: TRBV10-1; CDR3aa: CASSDGNYGYAF; CDR3nt: TGCGCCAGCAGTGACGGGAACTATGGCTACGCCTTC
abundance: many; j_gene: TRBJ1-5; d_gene: -; v_gene: TRBV2; CDR3aa: CASSPQGGRDQPQHF; CDR3nt: TGTGCCAGCAGTCCCCAGGGAGGGCGGGATCAGCCCCAGCATTTT
abundance: many; j_gene: TRBJ1-3; d_gene: -; v_gene: TRBV9; CDR3aa: CASNKDSSSGNTIYF; CDR3nt: TGTGCCAGCAACAAAGACAGCAGCTCTGGAAACACCATATATTTT
abundance: few; j_gene: TRBJ1-2; d_gene: -; v_gene: TRBV25-1; CDR3aa: CASREDISRLGYTF; CDR3nt: TGTGCCAGCAGAGAGGACATTTCTAGGCTGGGCTACACCTTC
abundance: few; j_gene: TRBJ2-3; d_gene: -; v_gene: TRBV5-5; CDR3aa: CASSLVVTDTQYF; CDR3nt: TGTGCCAGCAGCTTGGTAGTCACAGATACGCAGTATTTT
abundance: -; j_gene: TRBJ2-3; d_gene: TRBD1; v_gene: TRBV5-6; CDR3aa: CASSWGDRGLDTQYF; CDR3nt: TGTGCCAGCAGCTGGGGGGACAGGGGATTGGATACGCAGTATTTT
abundance: many; j_gene: TRBJ1-2; d_gene: TRBD1; v_gene: TRBV11-1; CDR3aa: CASSLGTGALDYGYTF; CDR3nt: TGTGCCAGCAGCCTCGGGACAGGGGCTCTTGACTATGGCTACACCTTC
abundance: few; j_gene: TRBJ1-6; d_gene: -; v_gene: TRBV9; CDR3aa: CASSVVGTPNSPLHF; CDR3nt: TGTGCCAGCAGCGTAGTTGGGACCCCTAATTCACCCCTCCACTTT
abundance: many; j_gene: TRBJ1-1; d_gene: TRBD1; v_gene: TRBV2; CDR3aa: CATGRQGMNTEAFF; CDR3nt: TGTGCCACCGGCCGACAGGGGATGAACACTGAAGCTTTCTTT
abundance: -; j_gene: TRBJ2-7; d_gene: TRBD2; v_gene: TRBV10-3; CDR3aa: CASLPSGSYEQYF; CDR3nt: TGTGCCAGCCTTCCTAGCGGGAGCTACGAGCAGTACTTC
abundance: many; j_gene: TRBJ2-5; d_gene: -; v_gene: TRBV10-1; CDR3aa: CASSESRGQETQYF; CDR3nt: TGCGCCAGCAGTGAGAGCCGGGGCCAAGAGACCCAGTACTTC
abundance: -; j_gene: TRBJ1-1; d_gene: -; v_gene: TRBV18; CDR3aa: CASSLTGKNTEAFF; CDR3nt: TGTGCCAGCTCGCTGACCGGAAAGAACACTGAAGCTTTCTTT